What follows are 28 T cell receptor beta chains derived from one specimen sequenced in a study of T cell responses to AZD1222 COVID-19 vaccine. The repertoire was sequenced with immunoSEQ multiplex PCR; TCRdb's copy has only in-frame clones and lacks some. The sample lists fewer than 130,000 clones, 70% to 90% occurring once. This material consisted of peripheral blood, taken 28 days after the second AZD1222 dose. These receptor sequences come from an adult who received the AZD1222 COVID-19 vaccine.

The chain recombines TRBV3-1 (or the pseudogene TRBV3-2) with TRBJ2-7, with 8 bases identical to TRBD2. V dropped 6 bases and J dropped 5; count of bases not matched to a gene: 12. CDR1 is LGHDT, CDR2 YNNKEL, per germline (reference sequence). The CDR3 consists of 15 residues. The CDR3 sequence: CASSLTGTSNHEQYF. In nucleotides, the CDR3 is TGTGCCAGCAGTTTGACCGGGACTAGTAATCACGAGCAGTACTTC.

V and J are TRBV4-2 and TRBJ2-3, with unresolved D. Germline CDR1 LGHNA, CDR2 YNFKEQ. The CDR3 contains 16 residues. Trimming stripped 4 bases from V and 1 base from J, with 15 bases between. The CDR3 is CASSPDRKARTDTQYF. The DNA for the CDR3 is TGTGCCAGCAGCCCGGACCGGAAAGCACGCACAGATACGCAGTATTTT.

V is TRBV6-1 and J is TRBJ1-1; 9 nucleotides agree with TRBD1. Germline CDR1 reads MNHNS; CDR2 reads SASEGT. This CDR3 has 17 residues. V lost 2 bases and J lost 0; bases outside the gene matches: 7. CDR3 loop: CASSETGGGWVNTEAFF. The CDR3 DNA is TGTGCCAGCAGTGAAACAGGGGGCGGATGGGTGAACACTGAAGCTTTCTTT.

The V gene is TRBV19, the J gene TRBJ1-3; 7 nucleotides match TRBD1. Germline CDR1 is LNHDA and CDR2 is SQIVND (reference sequence). This CDR3 is 15 amino acids long. V lost 7 bases, J lost 4 bases, and 10 bases stayed unmatched. The CDR3: CASIKYGTDGNTIYF. In DNA, the CDR3 is TGTGCCAGTATTAAATACGGGACAGACGGAAACACCATATATTTT.

This chain joins TRBV3-1 (or the pseudogene TRBV3-2) and TRBJ2-6, with D maybe TRBD1 (6 bases). The length of the CDR3 is 14 residues. The V gene's germline CDR1 is LGHDT and CDR2 YNNKEL (reference sequence). V was clipped by 6 bases and J by 1 base, with 7 bases between them. The chain's CDR3 is CASRGGSGANVLTF. Written as DNA, the CDR3 is TGTGCCAGCAGAGGGGGATCTGGGGCCAACGTCCTGACTTTC.

The rearrangement uses TRBV14 and TRBJ1-1; D unresolved. Trimming removed 6 bases at V and 0 bases at J, with 8 bases between. The germline CDR1 and CDR2 sequences are SGHDN and FVKESK. This CDR3 is built from 13 residues. The CDR3 DNA reads as TGTGCCAGCAGTTTAGGGATGAACACTGAAGCTTTCTTT. Translated: CASSLGMNTEAFF. The complete variable domain, with remaining parts taken from reference TRBV14 and TRBJ1-1, reads EAGVTQFPSHSVIEKGQTVTLRCDPISGHDNLYWYRRVMGKEIKFLLHFVKESKQDESGMPNNRFLAERTGGTYSTLKVQPAELEDSGVYFCASSLGMNTEAFFGQGTRLTVV.

This rearrangement joins TRBV27 to TRBJ2-5; no firm D call. The CDR3 spans 13 residues. The ends were cut back, 6 bases at V and 4 bases at J, with 12 bases in the middle. From germline, CDR1 is MNHEY and CDR2 SMNVEV (reference sequence). The CDR3 DNA is TGTGCCAGCAGCCCTAGGGTCGGAGAGACCCAGTACTTC. This translates into CASSPRVGETQYF.

V and J are TRBV5-1 and TRBJ1-3, with D hard to call. This CDR3 comprises 13 residues. Deletions cut 4 bases from V and 4 bases from J, with 9 bases between. Germline V lookup: CDR1 SGHRS, CDR2 YFSETQ. CDR3 residues: CASSPIAGNTIYF. CDR3 DNA: TGCGCCAGCAGCCCAATAGCAGGAAACACCATATATTTT.

This clone was picked up one time. The chain joins TRBV15 to TRBJ2-5; a possible D gene is TRBD2 (5 bases). Germline assignment: CDR1 LNHNV and CDR2 YYDKDF (reference sequence). CDR3 length: 13 residues. Trimming took off 3 bases at V and 2 bases at J, with 7 bases between the two ends. CDR3 in DNA: TGTGCCACCAGCAGCGGGAAGCAAGAGACCCAGTACTTC. Protein: CATSSGKQETQYF.

This chain uses TRBV5-1 with TRBJ2-5; D ambiguous. V was cut by 7 bases and J by 0 bases, with 13 bases left in between. The length of the CDR3 is 14 residues. Germline V CDR1 and CDR2: SGHRS, YFSETQ. CDR3 amino acids: CASRTSRNQETQYF. CDR3 DNA: TGCGCCAGCCGAACCTCCAGAAACCAAGAGACCCAGTACTTC.

The genes are TRBV28 and TRBJ1-1; no clear D gene. This CDR3 region has 13 residues. Per the germline V gene, CDR1 is MDHEN and CDR2 is SYDVKM. Trimming took off 0 bases at V and 1 base at J, with 3 bases between the two ends. CDR3 bases: TGTGCCAGCAGTTTATGGGGGAACACTGAAGCTTTCTTT. This sequence encodes CASSLWGNTEAFF.

This rearrangement joins TRBV4-1 to TRBJ1-1, with D unresolved. V shed 2 bases and J shed 4 bases, with 11 bases lying between them. This CDR3 comprises 14 residues. The germline gives CDR1 MGHRA, CDR2 YSYEKL. This CDR3 reads CASSQLTRGTEAFF. The CDR3 DNA follows: TGCGCCAGCAGCCAACTCACCCGGGGCACTGAAGCTTTCTTT.

The genes are TRBV12-3 or TRBV12-4 and TRBJ2-7; no definite D call. This CDR3 region has 13 residues. Deletions cut 2 bases from V and 1 base from J, with 6 bases between. CDR3 sequence: CASSLRPSYEQYF. DNA for the CDR3: TGTGCCAGCAGTTTAAGGCCGTCCTACGAGCAGTACTTC.

This clone was seen a handful of times. The J gene is TRBJ1-6, the V gene TRBV5-1; D might be TRBD1 (5 bases). Germline loops: CDR1 SGHRS, CDR2 YFSETQ. V lost 4 bases and J lost 8, with 22 bases in between. The CDR3 is 17 residues long. The CDR3, as DNA: TGCGCCAGCAGCATACGTATTCAGGGATCGCGCGATTCACCCCTCCACTTT. Encoded protein: CASSIRIQGSRDSPLHF. The full variable domain, rest sourced from reference TRBV5-1 and TRBJ1-6, is KAGVTQTPRYLIKTRGQQVTLSCSPISGHRSVSWYQQTPGQGLQFLFEYFSETQRNKGNFPGRFSGRQFSNSRSEMNVSTLELGDSALYLCASSIRIQGSRDSPLHFGNGTRLTVT.

CDR3 DNA sequence: TGTGCCTGGAGTCCCCGGGGACAGGGGAATCAGCCCCAGCATTTT. Its translation is CAWSPRGQGNQPQHF. The chain uses TRBV30 and TRBJ1-5, with 10 bases lining up with TRBD1. Losses at the gene ends were 2 bases for V and 4 bases for J; bases not matched to a gene: 5. Germline lookup yields CDR1 GTSNPN and CDR2 SVGIG (reference sequence). The CDR3 extends over 15 amino acids.

The gene calls are TRBV27 and TRBJ2-7; D may be TRBD2 (5 bases). CDR1 is MNHEY, CDR2 SMNVEV, per germline (reference sequence). The V and J ends lost 2 bases and 1 base respectively, with 12 bases between them. The CDR3 sequence is 15 residues long. The CDR3 nucleotides read TGTGCCAGCAGTTTACGGCGGGTACCTTCCTACGAGCAGTACTTC. Residues: CASSLRRVPSYEQYF.

The genes are TRBV2 and TRBJ1-2; TRBD1 might be the D (5 bases). CDR1 SNHLY and CDR2 FYNNEI come from the germline V gene. The CDR3 is 14 amino acids. The V end lost 3 bases, the J end lost 4 bases, and 12 bases lay between the germline ends. The CDR3 region has the DNA TGTGCCAGCAGTGACAGGGTTACTGGCTATGGCTACACCTTC. Translation: CASSDRVTGYGYTF.

The V call is TRBV3-1 (or the pseudogene TRBV3-2), the J call TRBJ2-2; 7 nucleotides agree with TRBD1. CDR3 length equals 17 residues. V shed 0 bases, J shed 3 bases, and the junction held 7 bases outside the gene matches. Germline V gene sequence: CDR1 LGHDT, CDR2 YNNKEL (reference sequence). The CDR3 DNA reads as TGTGCCAGCAGCCAAGATCCGACAGGGCTAGACACCGGGGAGCTGTTTTTT. This codes for CASSQDPTGLDTGELFF.

The chain combines TRBV10-1 with TRBJ2-7, with 13 bases lining up with TRBD2. J lost 5 bases, V lost 5 bases, and 6 bases had no gene match. This CDR3 is built from 15 residues. Germline-derived CDR1 and CDR2 are WNHNN and SYGVQD (reference sequence). The CDR3 loop reads CASSPRLAGGHEQYF. DNA of the CDR3: TGCGCCAGCAGTCCTCGACTAGCGGGAGGTCACGAGCAGTACTTC.

DNA of the CDR3: TGTGCCAGCAGCTTGCACACCGGGACGACTAGCAATCAGCCCCAGCATTTT. This codes for CASSLHTGTTSNQPQHF. The gene calls are TRBV5-8 and TRBJ1-5; D might be TRBD1 (5 bases). Germline CDR1 reads SGHTS; CDR2 reads YDEGEE. V was shortened by 1 base and J by 0 bases, with 14 bases between the two germline ends. This CDR3 comprises 17 residues.

CDR3 sequence: CASSLEYGYTF. For the CDR3, the DNA is TGTGCCAGCAGCCTGGAATATGGCTACACCTTC. This rearrangement joins TRBV2 to TRBJ1-2; D is undetermined. The CDR3 length is 11 residues. The germline V gene has CDR1 SNHLY and CDR2 FYNNEI. Trimming removed 6 bases from V and 5 bases from J, with 7 bases in between.

The CDR3 sequence: CASSESGTWFTGELFF. CDR3 coding DNA: TGTGCCAGCAGTGAATCGGGGACTTGGTTCACCGGGGAGCTGTTTTTT. The rearrangement links TRBV6-1 to TRBJ2-2; TRBD2 might be the D (6 bases). Per germline, CDR1 MNHNS and CDR2 SASEGT. V was shortened by 2 bases and J by 4 bases, with 14 bases between the two germline ends. The CDR3 sequence is 16 residues long.

V usage is TRBV2 and J usage is TRBJ1-5; D gene unclear. Trimming cost V 1 base and J 11 bases, with 12 bases left between them. CDR3 length: 13 amino acids. In germline, CDR1 is SNHLY, CDR2 FYNNEI. Here the CDR3 reads CASSEVLAGAQHF. In DNA, the CDR3 is TGTGCCAGCAGTGAAGTTCTAGCCGGGGCCCAGCATTTT.

The genes are TRBV27 and TRBJ1-6; 9 bases line up with TRBD1. The CDR3 runs to 16 residues. CDR1 is MNHEY and CDR2 is SMNVEV in the germline V gene (reference sequence). The J segment lost 6 bases and the V segment lost 4 bases, leaving 7 bases of the junction unmatched. The CDR3 DNA is TGTGCCAGCAGTTCCTCCCTGGGACAGGGTAATTCACCCCTCCACTTT. Protein sequence: CASSSSLGQGNSPLHF.

The chain couples TRBV27 to TRBJ1-1, with D possibly TRBD1 on 5 matching bases. V was shortened by 2 bases and J by 2 bases, with 15 bases between the two germline ends. Looked up from germline, CDR1 is MNHEY and CDR2 is SMNVEV (reference sequence). The CDR3 sequence is 16 residues long. CDR3 in DNA: TGTGCCAGCAGTTTACGGGCAGGGCCGACTAACACTGAAGCTTTCTTT. Translating gives CASSLRAGPTNTEAFF.

CDR3 coding DNA: TGTGCCAGCAGCTTAAAAGAGGGGCGGGACACTGAAGCTTTCTTT. It codes for CASSLKEGRDTEAFF. The chain carries TRBV7-9 and TRBJ1-1, with a possible D match to TRBD1 (5 bases). Germline loops: CDR1 SEHNR, CDR2 FQNEAQ (reference sequence). This CDR3 is 15 amino acids long. Trimming pared 2 bases from V and 3 bases from J, leaving 13 bases between.

The CDR3 bases are TGTGCCTGGAGTGTGAGGGCATTGGGGCCCCAGTACTTC. This translates into CAWSVRALGPQYF. This rearrangement joins TRBV30 to TRBJ2-5; D assignment may be TRBD1 or TRBD2 (5 bases each). This CDR3 is built from 13 residues. The germline V gene has CDR1 GTSNPN and CDR2 SVGIG (reference sequence). V was cut by 0 bases and J by 9 bases, with 14 bases left in between.

This chain joins TRBV12-5 and TRBJ2-5; TRBD1 matches at 7 bases. V shed 7 bases and J 7 bases; nucleotides not matched to a gene: 9. Germline CDR1 and CDR2: LGHNT and FRNRAP. CDR3 size: 13 residues. The DNA for the CDR3 is TGTGCTAGTGTCCCCGGGACAGAGGGGACCCAGTACTTC. This translates into CASVPGTEGTQYF.